Shown below are 24 T cell receptor beta chains from a single sample sequenced in a study of T-cell memory formation after mild COVID-19. TCRdb reprocessed the 5' RACE reads via MiXCR and lists one record per CDR3 protein. The table records fewer than 700,000 distinct CDR3 sequences, roughly 18% of them present only once. Source material: PBMCs or a T cell subset sorted from them (not recorded which). These receptors all come from an adult woman who had mild COVID-19 (a few samples of this study predate the infection). Cell type and time point are not known.

J is TRBJ2-2 and V is TRBV5-1; D gene ambiguous. V was pared by 2 bases and J by 0 bases, with 8 bases between. The germline V gene encodes CDR1 SGHRS and CDR2 YFSETQ. The CDR3 runs to 15 residues. CDR3 nucleotides: TGCGCCAGCAGCTTTCCATACCCGAACACCGGGGAGCTGTTTTTT. Protein: CASSFPYPNTGELFF.

This clonotype was counted many times. V usage is TRBV12-3 or TRBV12-4 and J usage is TRBJ1-1; 9 bases are shared with TRBD1. V lost 7 bases to trimming and J lost 3 bases; unmatched junction nucleotides: 9. The CDR3 is 15 residues long. The CDR3 reads CASTRPGQGYTEAFF. The DNA of the CDR3 is TGTGCCAGCACCAGACCGGGACAGGGTTACACTGAAGCTTTCTTT.

This chain joins TRBV9 and TRBJ1-1; D may be TRBD1 (5 bases). The CDR3 sequence is 14 residues long. Looked up from germline, CDR1 is SGDLS and CDR2 is YYNGEE. With 3 bases removed from V and 1 base from J, the gap between germline ends came to 10 bases. This CDR3 is CASSAGARNTEAFF. CDR3 in DNA: TGTGCCAGCAGCGCCGGGGCTAGGAACACTGAAGCTTTCTTT.

In its sample, this clonotype was seen once. The V call is TRBV11-3, the J call TRBJ2-3; tentatively, D is TRBD1 or TRBD2 (6 bases each). This CDR3 has 16 residues. The germline V and J ends were trimmed by 5 bases and 3 bases, with 18 bases remaining between them. CDR1 SGHNT and CDR2 YENEEA come from the germline V gene. The CDR3 spells CASSPQGGPITDTQYF. CDR3 sequence (DNA): TGTGCCAGCAGCCCGCAAGGGGGGCCTATTACAGATACGCAGTATTTT.

There are a few counts of this clonotype. CDR3 sequence: CASSQPDTLIAGGSSYEQYF. The CDR3 DNA reads TGTGCCAGCAGCCAACCCGACACCCTCATAGCGGGAGGGAGCTCCTACGAGCAGTACTTC. J is TRBJ2-7 and V is TRBV4-2; 11 positions match TRBD2. CDR1 and CDR2 from the germline V gene are LGHNA and YNFKEQ. CDR3 length equals 20 residues. V shed 2 bases, J shed 0 bases, and the junction held 15 bases outside the gene matches.

CDR3 DNA: TGTGCCAGCAGTGTAACAGGGGCCCACATGAACACCGGGGAGCTGTTTTTT. This codes for CASSVTGAHMNTGELFF. This sequence joins TRBV27 and TRBJ2-2; 7 positions match TRBD1. The CDR3 loop spans 17 amino acids. CDR1 MNHEY and CDR2 SMNVEV come from the germline V gene (reference sequence). With 5 bases clipped from V and 1 base from J, the junction kept 10 bases outside the gene matches.

Only a few counts were recorded for this clonotype. V is TRBV5-4 and J is TRBJ2-3; D remains ambiguous. The CDR3 consists of 13 residues. Trimming removed 5 bases at V and 1 base at J, with 8 bases between. From germline, CDR1 is SGHNT and CDR2 YYREEE (reference sequence). CDR3 nucleotides: TGTGCCAGCAGGAGTACAGGCACAGATACGCAGTATTTT. Translating gives CASRSTGTDTQYF.

The chain joins TRBV5-1 to TRBJ2-3, with D possibly being TRBD2 (5 bases). V gave up 1 base and J gave up 3 bases, with 12 bases separating them. The CDR3 is 15 residues long. Germline V gene sequence: CDR1 SGHRS, CDR2 YFSETQ. The CDR3 here is CASSLSSGLTDTQYF. DNA of the CDR3: TGCGCCAGCAGCTTGTCTTCGGGGTTAACAGATACGCAGTATTTT.

This clonotype occurred many times. V and J are TRBV12-3 or TRBV12-4 and TRBJ2-4; no definite D call. The V end was cut by 1 base, the J end by 7 bases, with 5 bases between. The CDR3 extends over 12 amino acids. The CDR3 coding sequence is TGTGCCAGCAGTTTAGAAGGGAACATTCAGTACTTC. The encoded protein is CASSLEGNIQYF.

This clonotype came up a few times. The chain uses TRBV5-1 and TRBJ2-2; 8 bases align to TRBD1. CDR3 length: 15 amino acids. Trimming cost V 4 bases and J 4 bases; bases outside gene matches: 6. In germline, CDR1 is SGHRS, CDR2 YFSETQ. CDR3 nucleotide sequence: TGCGCCAGCAGCGTAAATACAGGGGGCACCGGGGAGCTGTTTTTT. It encodes CASSVNTGGTGELFF.

The V call is TRBV20-1, the J call TRBJ2-1; 7 positions agree with TRBD2. Unmatched junction bases numbered 5, after V lost 5 bases and J lost 4 bases. Germline V CDR1 and CDR2: DFQATT, SNEGSKA (reference sequence). This CDR3 is built from 13 residues. The CDR3 reads CSAPSGGYNEQFF. In DNA form, the CDR3 reads TGCAGTGCTCCGTCCGGGGGGTACAATGAGCAGTTCTTC.

The rearrangement uses TRBV29-1 and TRBJ1-2; D is unresolved. The CDR3 has 11 residues. Germline assignment: CDR1 SQVTM and CDR2 ANQGSEA. With 4 bases removed from V and 6 bases from J, the gap between germline ends came to 9 bases. CDR3 DNA sequence: TGCAGCGTTGGTGGCAGCCATGGCTACACCTTC. Translating gives CSVGGSHGYTF.

This clonotype was picked up a small number of times. V is TRBV12-3 or TRBV12-4 and J is TRBJ2-2; D may be TRBD2 (5 bases). Trimming pared 5 bases from V and 7 bases from J, leaving 17 bases between. CDR3 length equals 15 residues. The CDR3, as DNA: TGTGCCAGCAGTCTCTCCGGGGTTGTTGGCGGGGAGCTGTTTTTT. It translates to CASSLSGVVGGELFF.

This clonotype was seen more than once but under ten times. The chain carries TRBV28 and TRBJ2-1, with TRBD1 matching over 10 bases. In germline, CDR1 is MDHEN, CDR2 SYDVKM. This CDR3 has 14 residues. V lost 9 bases to trimming and J lost 0 bases; unmatched junction nucleotides: 2. The CDR3 region has the DNA TGTGCCAGTGGACAGGGGGGCTCCTACAATGAGCAGTTCTTC. Amino acid sequence: CASGQGGSYNEQFF.

The chain couples TRBV6-5 to TRBJ2-3, with 7 bases matching TRBD2. Germline trimming cut 5 bases from V and 4 bases from J; bases unmatched to any gene: 21. Germline V gene lookup returns CDR1 MNHEY and CDR2 SVGAGI. The CDR3 covers 19 residues. The CDR3 is CASSPVPWREFYVADTQYF. The CDR3 DNA is TGTGCCAGCAGTCCCGTCCCCTGGCGGGAGTTTTACGTGGCAGATACGCAGTATTTT.

This clonotype occurred many times. The chain has TRBV5-5 and TRBJ2-7; D is perhaps TRBD2 (7 bases). Trimming left V 4 bases short and J 0 bases short, with 17 bases between. Per germline, CDR1 SGHKS and CDR2 YYEKEE (reference sequence). The CDR3 extends over 16 amino acids. CDR3 sequence: CASSLQGGFTSYEQYF. Written as DNA, the CDR3 is TGTGCCAGCAGCCTACAGGGAGGGTTTACCTCCTACGAGCAGTACTTC. Drawing the rest from reference TRBV5-5 and TRBJ2-7, the complete variable domain is DAGVTQSPTHLIKTRGQQVTLRCSPISGHKSVSWYQQVLGQGPQFIFQYYEKEERGRGNFPDRFSARQFPNYSSELNVNALLLGDSALYLCASSLQGGFTSYEQYFGPGTRLTVT.

This clonotype was found a few times. This chain connects TRBV5-1 to TRBJ2-3, with 11 bases identical to TRBD2. The CDR3 covers 15 residues. The V and J ends lost 3 bases and 4 bases, in that order; junction bases with no gene match: 4. Germline CDR1 is SGHRS and CDR2 is YFSETQ. Written as DNA, the CDR3 is TGCGCCAGCAGCTCACTAGCGGGGGTAGCAGATACGCAGTATTTT. Residues: CASSSLAGVADTQYF.

This clonotype was found many times. The rearrangement uses TRBV12-3 or TRBV12-4 and TRBJ2-2; D perhaps matches TRBD1 (6 bases). V lost 3 bases and J 5 bases, leaving 10 bases between the germline ends. This CDR3 is built from 14 residues. CDR3 region: CASSFTGLTGELFF. Written as DNA, the CDR3 is TGTGCCAGCAGTTTTACAGGGTTAACCGGGGAGCTGTTTTTT.

The rearrangement links TRBV7-2 to TRBJ1-6, with 9 bases matching TRBD1. With 3 bases clipped from V and 9 bases from J, the junction kept 6 bases outside the gene matches. The CDR3 is 15 amino acids. Per germline, CDR1 SGHTA and CDR2 FQGNSA. The CDR3 nucleotides read TGTGCCAGCAGCTTTGGGACAGGGAATACTTCACCCCTCCACTTT. It is translated as CASSFGTGNTSPLHF.

This clonotype turned up a few times. The V and J genes are TRBV15 and TRBJ1-5; a possible D gene is TRBD1 (6 bases). Germline lookup yields CDR1 LNHNV and CDR2 YYDKDF (reference sequence). V was clipped by 3 bases and J by 3 bases, with 18 bases between them. This CDR3 region has 17 residues. CDR3 residues: CATSSSVRGPYNQPQHF. In DNA form, the CDR3 reads TGTGCCACCAGCAGTTCCGTCAGGGGCCCTTACAATCAGCCCCAGCATTTT.

The chain joins TRBV4-1 to TRBJ2-1, with a weak D call TRBD1 (5 bases). V was trimmed by 1 base and J by 7 bases, leaving 8 bases between them. Germline CDR1 and CDR2: MGHRA and YSYEKL. This CDR3 region has 13 residues. The CDR3 region is CASSQGRVNEQFF. As DNA, the CDR3 is TGCGCCAGCAGCCAAGGCAGGGTGAATGAGCAGTTCTTC.

This clonotype was seen a few times. V gene TRBV7-9 combines with J gene TRBJ1-6; TRBD1 might be the D (5 bases). Germline V gives CDR1 SEHNR, CDR2 FQNEAQ (reference sequence). V was cut by 5 bases and J by 7 bases, with 12 bases left in between. This CDR3 has 14 residues. CDR3 nucleotides: TGTGCCAGCAGCCAAGGGGTATTGAATTCACCCCTCCACTTT. Translating gives CASSQGVLNSPLHF.

This clonotype was counted only a few times. V is TRBV4-2 and J is TRBJ2-3, with 10 bases that match TRBD2. This CDR3 has 16 amino acids. The germline V gene encodes CDR1 LGHNA and CDR2 YNFKEQ. The V gene end was trimmed by 3 bases and the J gene end by 4 bases; junction bases not matched to a gene: 7. CDR3 bases: TGTGCCAGCAGCCAGCCCAGCGGGGGGGCTCCAGATACGCAGTATTTT. Its translation is CASSQPSGGAPDTQYF.

This clonotype was detected a few times. The rearrangement joins TRBV3-1 to TRBJ2-1, with 11 bases matching TRBD2. The CDR3 runs to 18 residues. Unmatched junction bases numbered 14, after V lost 4 bases and J lost 6 bases. CDR1 and CDR2 (germline): LGHDT, YNNKEL (reference sequence). The CDR3 DNA sequence: TGTGCCAGCAGCCTCCGGGGTAGCGGGGGGGCCGGGGCCAATGAGCAGTTCTTC. This codes for CASSLRGSGGAGANEQFF.